This entry lists 32 T cell receptor beta chains sequenced from one sample in a study of post-analysis software for immune sequencing data (dated by TCRdb to about 2015). The library was produced with PCR. The run used an Illumina HiSeq 2500. To reduce PCR and sequencing biases, unique molecular identifiers were built into the TCR beta cDNA libraries. The public reads were quality trimmed at Q25 with fastp and then assembled into clones with MiXCR by TCRdb, keeping productive beta chains. Under each unique CDR3 protein, matching rows form one entry showing the most common genes and DNA. Present in this sample are more than 500,000 distinct CDR3 sequences, 34% of which were seen just once. The top ten hold approximately 5.4% of the sample. These receptors are not linked to any known antigen. Study-level results and caveats: Patients showed significantly higher frequencies than controls for five TRBV segments, among them TRBV5-6, TRBV5-1 and TRBV20-1.

Sequenced sample: blood. These receptors all come from a girl aged 2-17 years with multiple sclerosis.

The chain couples TRBV10-1 to TRBJ2-7, with D possibly being TRBD1 or TRBD2 (5 bases each). Germline V CDR1 and CDR2: WNHNN, SYGVQD (reference sequence). Trimming left V 3 bases short and J 3 bases short, with 12 bases between. The CDR3 contains 14 residues. The CDR3 DNA reads as TGCGCCAGCAGTGAAGTCGAGGGGCACTACGAGCAGTACTTC. Amino acids: CASSEVEGHYEQYF.

In regard to this clonotype: A much larger clone differs from this one at a single base, so this may be a read error. The chain has TRBV20-1 and TRBJ2-6; D not certain. V lost 3 bases, J lost 6 bases, and 12 bases lay in between. The germline gives CDR1 DFQATT, CDR2 SNEGSKA (reference sequence). This CDR3 is built from 14 residues. The CDR3 spells CSARQVAVANVLTF. The CDR3, as DNA: TGCAGTGCTAGGCAGGTGGCAGTGGCCAACGTCCTGACTTTC.

V is TRBV7-9 and J is TRBJ2-7; a possible D gene is TRBD2 (7 bases). TRBJ2-5 explains the end of the DNA better; the J call may be wrong. The CDR3 has 16 residues. CDR1 and CDR2 (germline): SEHNR, FQNEAQ (reference sequence). The CDR3 DNA follows: TGTGCCAGCAGCTCAAGTGGACTAGGGGGGTCGGAGACCCAGTACTTC. Amino acids: CASSSSGLGGSETQYF.

This clonotype was counted a few times. The V gene is TRBV24-1, the J gene TRBJ2-3; D not certain. This CDR3 is 16 amino acids long. Looked up from germline, CDR1 is KGHDR and CDR2 is SFDVKD. Trimming shortened V by 0 bases and J by 6 bases, and 15 bases separated the two germline ends. Written as DNA, the CDR3 is TGTGCCACCAGTGATTTGCATGGGGTTCGGGCGGATACGCAGTATTTT. It translates to CATSDLHGVRADTQYF.

The chain is built from TRBV12-3 or TRBV12-4 and TRBJ1-2; D is unclear. The CDR3 runs 12 residues. V dropped 7 bases and J dropped 4 bases, with 10 bases sitting between them. CDR3 coding DNA: TGTGCCAGCACCAGGACGGGCTATGGCTACACCTTC. This codes for CASTRTGYGYTF.

This clonotype was detected a few times. V and J are TRBV7-9 and TRBJ1-2; 7 nucleotides line up with TRBD1. Germline CDR1 is SEHNR and CDR2 is FQNEAQ (reference sequence). Losses at the gene ends were 3 bases for V and 3 bases for J; bases not matched to a gene: 7. CDR3 length: 15 residues. For the CDR3, the DNA is TGTGCCAGCAGCTTGGACAGGTGGAGCGACTATGGCTACACCTTC. Amino acid sequence: CASSLDRWSDYGYTF.

This chain links TRBV7-6 with TRBJ2-7; the D gene could be TRBD1 or TRBD2 (7 bases each). Trimming took 3 bases from V and 2 from J, leaving 17 bases between them. CDR1 is SGHVS and CDR2 is FNYEAQ in the germline V gene. The CDR3 is made up of 16 amino acids. CDR3 amino acids: CASSFEGGDSPYEQYF. In DNA, the CDR3 is TGTGCCAGCAGCTTCGAGGGGGGGGACAGTCCCTACGAGCAGTACTTC. Full variable domain (missing parts from reference TRBV7-6 and TRBJ2-7): GAGVSQSPRYKVTKRGQDVALRCDPISGHVSLYWYRQALGQGPEFLTYFNYEAQQDKSGLPNDRFSAERPEGSISTLTIQRTEQRDSAMYRCASSFEGGDSPYEQYFGPGTRLTVT.

This clonotype has only a few counts. The chain is built from TRBV4-1 and TRBJ1-2; 11 bases map to TRBD1. V lost 6 bases, J lost 6 bases, and 15 bases stayed unmatched. Looked up from germline, CDR1 is MGHRA and CDR2 is YSYEKL. CDR3 size: 17 residues. CDR3 nucleotides: TGCGCCAGCAGACCCACGGACCTTGGACAGGGGGCCCATGGCTACACCTTC. This encodes CASRPTDLGQGAHGYTF.

This rearrangement joins TRBV2 to TRBJ2-5; 11 bases align to TRBD2. CDR1 and CDR2 from the germline V gene are SNHLY and FYNNEI. The V segment lost 6 bases and the J segment 6 bases; nucleotides outside the gene matches: 9. This CDR3 is 15 amino acids long. The CDR3 sequence is CASRISGGAMKTQYF. As DNA, the CDR3 is TGTGCCAGCAGAATTAGCGGGGGGGCGATGAAGACCCAGTACTTC.

This rearrangement joins TRBV20-1 to TRBJ2-5; maybe TRBD2 (6 bases). The CDR3 length is 13 residues. The germline V gene has CDR1 DFQATT and CDR2 SNEGSKA (reference sequence). Trimming pared 0 bases from V and 4 bases from J, leaving 9 bases between. The CDR3 spells CSARDVGGETQYF. The CDR3 region has the DNA TGCAGTGCTAGAGATGTGGGGGGAGAGACCCAGTACTTC.

The chain carries TRBV10-3 and TRBJ1-6; D is ambiguous. V gave up 0 bases and J gave up 5 bases, with 8 bases separating them. Germline V gene sequence: CDR1 ENHRY, CDR2 SYGVKD. This CDR3 spans 15 amino acids. The CDR3 spells CAISESARDNSPLHF. The CDR3 region has the DNA TGTGCCATCAGTGAGTCGGCAAGGGATAATTCACCCCTCCACTTT.

The V and J genes are TRBV9 and TRBJ2-2; TRBD1 might be the D (5 bases). From germline, CDR1 is SGDLS and CDR2 YYNGEE. CDR3 length equals 13 residues. The germline V and J ends were trimmed by 7 bases and 7 bases, with 14 bases remaining between them. The CDR3 protein is CASVLDTHGELFF. Written as DNA, the CDR3 is TGTGCCAGCGTCCTGGACACGCACGGGGAGCTGTTTTTT.

This clonotype was detected a few times. CDR3 sequence: CAVKAGGTDTQYF. CDR3 sequence (DNA): TGTGCCGTCAAAGCGGGGGGCACAGATACGCAGTATTTT. The J gene is TRBJ2-3, the V gene TRBV6-1; 8 nucleotides match TRBD2. CDR1 is MNHNS, CDR2 SASEGT, per germline. J was trimmed by 1 base and V by 11 bases; bases with no gene match: 5. This CDR3 contains 13 residues.

The chain recombines TRBV29-1 with TRBJ2-3; 8 nucleotides match TRBD2. After removal of 3 bases from V and 3 bases from J, the junction contained 2 bases not matched to a gene. The CDR3 totals 13 residues. Looked up from germline, CDR1 is SQVTM and CDR2 is ANQGSEA. The CDR3 DNA reads as TGCAGCGTTGATCGCGGGGGGACAGATACGCAGTATTTT. Its translation is CSVDRGGTDTQYF.

V gene TRBV9 combines with J gene TRBJ1-2; D call uncertain. The germline V gene encodes CDR1 SGDLS and CDR2 YYNGEE. This CDR3 spans 13 amino acids. The V end lost 4 bases, the J end lost 8 bases, and 15 bases lay between the germline ends. CDR3 in amino acids: CASSPDPQAGYTF. As DNA, the CDR3 is TGTGCCAGCAGCCCGGACCCCCAAGCAGGCTACACCTTC.

The V call is TRBV5-1, the J call TRBJ2-1; possible D gene TRBD2, 5 bases. Per germline, CDR1 SGHRS and CDR2 YFSETQ. Trimming took off 8 bases at V and 10 bases at J, with 16 bases between the two ends. This CDR3 is 12 amino acids long. The CDR3 nucleotides are TGCGCCAGGGCGTGGAGGCCGGGAGAGCAGTTCTTC. It is translated as CARAWRPGEQFF.

J is TRBJ2-1 and V is TRBV18; D call uncertain. The germline V and J ends were trimmed by 3 bases and 6 bases, with 15 bases remaining between them. The CDR3 length is 15 residues. From germline, CDR1 is KGHSH and CDR2 LQKENI. The CDR3 spells CASSPRQVRCNEQFF. The DNA for the CDR3 is TGTGCCAGCTCACCGAGGCAGGTTCGCTGCAATGAGCAGTTCTTC.

The table lists this clonotype with a few counts. CDR3 region: CSAYGGGTDTQYF. DNA of the CDR3: TGCAGTGCTTACGGAGGGGGCACAGATACGCAGTATTTT. The V and J genes are TRBV20-1 and TRBJ2-3; D may be TRBD2 (6 bases). This CDR3 contains 13 residues. Germline loops: CDR1 DFQATT, CDR2 SNEGSKA (reference sequence). Trimming stripped 5 bases from V and 1 base from J, with 10 bases between.

This sequence joins TRBV20-1 and TRBJ1-6; 9 bases are a match to TRBD1. The junction had 20 bases not matched to a gene; V was cut back by 7 bases and J by 10 bases. From germline, CDR1 is DFQATT and CDR2 SNEGSKA (reference sequence). This CDR3 is 17 amino acids long. CDR3 loop: CSVFRPGTGSTGSPLHF. The CDR3 nucleotides are TGCAGTGTTTTCCGTCCCGGGACAGGGTCCACGGGGTCACCCCTCCACTTT.

CDR3 sequence reads: CASSLGFGLADNEQFF. The CDR3 DNA is TGTGCCAGCAGTTTAGGATTCGGACTAGCGGACAATGAGCAGTTCTTC. The V gene is TRBV12-3 or TRBV12-4, the J gene TRBJ2-1; 10 bases line up with TRBD2. V shed 1 base and J 5 bases; nucleotides not matched to a gene: 5. The CDR3 loop spans 16 amino acids.

Written as DNA, the CDR3 is TGTGCCAGCAGCTTAGGGCGGGGGGACCAAGAGACCCAGTACTTC. This encodes CASSLGRGDQETQYF. The V and J genes are TRBV5-6 and TRBJ2-5, with TRBD2 matching 8 bases. Germline lookup yields CDR1 SGHDT and CDR2 YYEEEE. The CDR3 covers 15 residues. Losses at the gene ends were 2 bases for V and 0 bases for J; bases not matched to a gene: 3.

The chain is built from TRBV5-6 and TRBJ1-4; the D is unclear. This CDR3 is 15 amino acids long. The germline gives CDR1 SGHDT, CDR2 YYEEEE. V shed 1 base and J shed 4 bases, with 11 bases lying between them. The CDR3 here is CASSLLASFNEKLFF. In nucleotides, the CDR3 is TGTGCCAGCAGCTTGTTGGCCAGCTTTAATGAAAAACTGTTTTTT. Looking up the rest from reference TRBV5-6 and TRBJ1-4 gives the full variable domain: DAGVTQSPTHLIKTRGQQVTLRCSPKSGHDTVSWYQQALGQGPQFIFQYYEEEERQRGNFPDRFSGHQFPNYSSELNVNALLLGDSALYLCASSLLASFNEKLFFGSGTQLSVL.

The gene calls are TRBV5-6 and TRBJ2-1; TRBD1 matches at 10 bases. V was pared by 4 bases and J by 2 bases, with 9 bases of the junction left unmatched. The CDR3 is 17 amino acids. Germline CDR1 is SGHDT and CDR2 is YYEEEE. CDR3 sequence: CASSRDRGSVTYNEQFF. The DNA of the CDR3 is TGTGCCAGCAGCCGGGACAGGGGTTCGGTGACCTACAATGAGCAGTTCTTC.

V and J are TRBV10-3 and TRBJ1-4, with 9 bases lining up with TRBD1. This CDR3 contains 14 residues. Germline assignment: CDR1 ENHRY and CDR2 SYGVKD. Trimming cost V 3 bases and J 8 bases; bases outside gene matches: 4. The CDR3 sequence is CAISEGTGFEKLFF. The DNA of the CDR3 is TGTGCCATCAGTGAAGGGACAGGGTTCGAAAAACTGTTTTTT.

V is TRBV2 and J is TRBJ1-4, with no clear D. The CDR3 is 12 amino acids. Germline V gene sequence: CDR1 SNHLY, CDR2 FYNNEI. V was pared by 6 bases and J by 2 bases, with 4 bases between. The CDR3 DNA reads as TGTGCCAGCAGGTTGACTAATGAAAAACTGTTTTTT. This sequence encodes CASRLTNEKLFF.

In its sample, this clonotype was seen once. The chain joins TRBV15 to TRBJ2-1; 7 bases map to TRBD1. The CDR3 sequence is 13 residues long. Germline V CDR1 and CDR2: LNHNV, YYDKDF (reference sequence). With 2 bases clipped from V and 10 bases from J, the junction kept 5 bases outside the gene matches. CDR3 bases: TGTGCCACCAGCAGAAGCCGGGACAGAGAGCAGTTCTTC. Translating it yields CATSRSRDREQFF.

This clonotype showed up just a few times. The chain employs TRBV29-1 and TRBJ1-2; 9 nucleotides line up with TRBD1. Germline CDR1 and CDR2: SQVTM and ANQGSEA. With 3 bases clipped from V and 2 bases from J, the junction kept 1 base outside the gene matches. The CDR3 has 13 amino acids. CDR3 loop: CSVDGQGNYGYTF. The CDR3 DNA is TGCAGCGTTGACGGACAGGGGAACTATGGCTACACCTTC.

This clonotype showed up just a few times. The V gene is TRBV11-2, the J gene TRBJ2-1, with 10 bases identical to TRBD2. Germline trimming cut 5 bases from V and 8 bases from J; bases unmatched to any gene: 12. CDR3 length: 16 amino acids. Germline V gene data show CDR1 as SGHAT and CDR2 as FQNNGV. CDR3 DNA: TGTGCCAGCAGCCCCATAAAGCGGGGGGGCGTAGATGAGCAGTTCTTC. Translation gives CASSPIKRGGVDEQFF.

This clonotype has just a few counts. CDR3 sequence: CASSLSTTGIGETQYF. The CDR3 DNA is TGTGCCAGCAGTTTGTCGACGACAGGTATAGGAGAGACCCAGTACTTC. The genes are TRBV28 and TRBJ2-5; possibly TRBD1 for D (6 bases). The CDR3 sequence is 16 residues long. The V gene lost 3 bases and the J gene lost 4 bases, with 18 bases spanning the gap. Per the germline V gene, CDR1 is MDHEN and CDR2 is SYDVKM.

This clonotype was observed at least ten times. Here the CDR3 DNA reads TGTGCCAGCAGCTCAACTAGCGGGGGCCTCCAAGAGACCCAGTACTTC. This encodes CASSSTSGGLQETQYF. This rearrangement joins TRBV7-9 to TRBJ2-5; 11 bases align to TRBD2. The CDR3 has 16 residues. Trimming removed 4 bases from V and 1 base from J; junction bases left unmatched: 5. CDR1 is SEHNR, CDR2 FQNEAQ, per germline (reference sequence).

CDR3 residues: CASSLPGQGGRETQYF. DNA of the CDR3: TGTGCCAGCAGTCTGCCCGGACAGGGCGGGCGGGAGACCCAGTACTTC. The rearrangement uses TRBV6-2 or TRBV6-3 and TRBJ2-7; 8 nucleotides match TRBD1. The J call may be mistaken, given a closer DNA end match to TRBJ2-5. Per germline, CDR1 MNHEY and CDR2 SVGEGT. The CDR3 spans 16 residues.

A few counts support this clonotype. CDR3 region: CASSIPGRTYEQYF. DNA for the CDR3: TGTGCCAGTAGTATACCGGGACGTACCTACGAGCAGTACTTC. V gene TRBV19 combines with J gene TRBJ2-7; tentatively, D is TRBD1 or TRBD2 (5 bases each). The CDR3 consists of 14 residues. Germline V gene sequence: CDR1 LNHDA, CDR2 SQIVND (reference sequence). V lost 2 bases and J 2 bases, leaving 10 bases between the germline ends.